The 5 T cell receptor beta chains listed next were all sequenced from one sample in a study of tumor and adjacent non-tumor tissue in lung cancer. RNA was extracted from bulk tissue without any cell sorting. More than 3 cm separated this lung sample from the edge of the tumor. The library came from three nested PCR rounds adapted from ARM-PCR protocols. A single record per CDR3 protein comes from TCRdb applying MiXCR to the multiplex PCR reads. The table records approximately 66,000 distinct CDR3 sequences, about 56% of them present only once. The sample was distant non-tumor lung tissue. The receptors here all came from a man between 65 and 85 years old with non-small cell lung cancer.

The chain uses TRBV28 and TRBJ1-4; D is undetermined. V shed 5 bases and J shed 8 bases, with 15 bases lying between them. Per germline, CDR1 MDHEN and CDR2 SYDVKM. There are 14 residues in the CDR3. The CDR3 is CASSTGLNGEKLFF. The DNA for the CDR3 is TGTGCCAGCAGTACCGGGCTTAATGGGGAAAAACTGTTTTTT.

The gene calls are TRBV20-1 and TRBJ2-1; D is undetermined. The V end lost 5 bases, the J end lost 2 bases, and 10 bases lay between the germline ends. The germline CDR1 and CDR2 sequences are DFQATT and SNEGSKA (reference sequence). The CDR3 consists of 13 residues. The CDR3 nucleotides read TGCAGTGCTCCGGACCTAACCTACAATGAGCAGTTCTTC. Translating gives CSAPDLTYNEQFF.

CDR3 loop: CASTFQGCQTQYF. The DNA for the CDR3 is TGTGCCAGCACTTTTCAGGGGTGTCAAACCCAGTACTTC. This chain links TRBV11-2 with TRBJ2-5, with D tentatively TRBD1 (6 bases). The CDR3 extends over 13 amino acids. In germline, CDR1 is SGHAT, CDR2 FQNNGV. Between the trimmed V and J ends, which lost 7 bases and 8 bases, there was a span of 17 bases.

A word on this clonotype: Here the CDR3 omits its conserved ending phenylalanine or tryptophan, so a read error is the likely source. It is unclear where the CDR3 begins or ends on the DNA, so no DNA is shown, and the CDR3 is as TCRdb lists it. The V gene is TRBV5-5, the J gene TRBJ2-1; TRBD1 is taken as the D call from the table, unchecked against the DNA. The germline CDR1 and CDR2 sequences are SGHKS and YYEKEE (reference sequence). The CDR3 length is 14 residues, termini included. CDR3 loop: CASSLWDSYNEQFL.

This clonotype has a count of ten or more. The chain has TRBV6-5 and TRBJ2-7; the D is unclear. CDR3 length equals 14 residues. Trimming cost V 5 bases and J 4 bases, with 15 bases left between them. Germline CDR1 reads MNHEY; CDR2 reads SVGAGI. The CDR3 region is CASSPVASRYEQYF. DNA for the CDR3: TGTGCCAGCAGTCCCGTAGCATCCCGGTACGAGCAGTACTTC.